Following are 14 T cell receptor beta chains from one sample sequenced in a study of graft-versus-host responses after intestinal transplantation. Data came from immunoSEQ multiplex PCR; TCRdb stores just in-frame clones and leaves some out. Of 20,000 to 25,000 clones listed, 44% are singletons. Investigators plated approximately 200,000 CFSE-labeled responder cells together with approximately 200,000 irradiated stimulator cells labeled with violet dye. Material: alloreactive CD8+ T cells from a mixed lymphocyte reaction culture, obtained before transplantation. Subset given: CFSE-low proliferating T cells sorted from roughly 6-day pre-transplant mixed lymphocyte reaction (GvH or HvG direction). The receptors originated from a human patient who was an organ donor for intestinal transplantation.

J is TRBJ2-3 and V is TRBV7-4; the D is unclear. Trimming removed 6 bases at V and 4 bases at J, with 14 bases between. In germline, CDR1 is SGHVT, CDR2 SQSDAQ. CDR3 length: 14 residues. CDR3 protein: CASRRGVRPDTQYF. DNA of the CDR3: TGTGCCAGCAGACGCGGAGTCAGGCCAGATACGCAGTATTTT.

The chain links TRBV10-2 to TRBJ2-5; 8 positions agree with TRBD1. Germline lookup yields CDR1 WSHSY and CDR2 SAAADI. The CDR3 consists of 14 residues. Trimming took 6 bases from V and 4 from J; bases not matched to a gene: 7. Here the CDR3 reads CASRHRTGTETQYF. CDR3 bases: TGCGCCAGCAGACACAGGACAGGGACAGAGACCCAGTACTTC.

This clone turned up a few times. The chain couples TRBV28 to TRBJ1-1; D ambiguous. The CDR3 is made up of 13 amino acids. V lost 4 bases and J 1 base, leaving 7 bases between the germline ends. Germline V gene data show CDR1 as MDHEN and CDR2 as SYDVKM. The CDR3 sequence: CASSYQTNTEAFF. The CDR3 nucleotides are TGTGCCAGCAGTTACCAAACGAACACTGAAGCTTTCTTT.

This clone turned up a few times. The chain has TRBV4-1 and TRBJ2-7; D unresolved. Germline V gives CDR1 MGHRA, CDR2 YSYEKL. CDR3 length: 14 residues. Trimming cost V 1 base and J 0 bases, with 7 bases left between them. The CDR3 coding sequence is TGCGCCAGCAGCCAAGCGACAAACTCCTACGAGCAGTACTTC. Translation gives CASSQATNSYEQYF.

The rearrangement uses TRBV4-1 and TRBJ1-2, with 7 bases lining up with TRBD1. The germline V gene has CDR1 MGHRA and CDR2 YSYEKL. V shed 4 bases and J 0 bases; nucleotides not matched to a gene: 17. The CDR3 covers 19 residues. The CDR3 loop reads CASSPTRPISGTANYGYTF. In DNA form, the CDR3 reads TGCGCCAGCAGCCCGACCCGACCCATTTCCGGGACAGCTAACTATGGCTACACCTTC.

The V call is TRBV10-1, the J call TRBJ2-3; TRBD2 matches 10 bases. The germline V gene has CDR1 WNHNN and CDR2 SYGVQD (reference sequence). The trim removed 4 bases at V and 5 bases at J, leaving 9 bases unmatched. The CDR3 sequence is 16 residues long. CDR3: CASSVRASGRGDTQYF. CDR3 nucleotides: TGCGCCAGCAGTGTACGGGCTAGCGGGAGAGGAGATACGCAGTATTTT.

This clone was seen only a few times. The rearrangement joins TRBV6-5 to TRBJ2-7; D unclear. With 6 bases removed from V and 0 bases from J, the gap between germline ends came to 6 bases. CDR1 MNHEY and CDR2 SVGAGI come from the germline V gene. The CDR3 has 12 residues. The CDR3 DNA reads TGTGCCAGCAGCCCCAGCTCCTACGAGCAGTACTTC. This translates into CASSPSSYEQYF.

The chain couples TRBV7-8 to TRBJ2-7, with a tentative D call TRBD2 (6 bases). The CDR3 has 13 residues. V shed 5 bases and J shed 2 bases, with 10 bases lying between them. Germline values: CDR1 SGHVS, CDR2 FQNEAQ. The CDR3: CASSAGLTYEQYF. The CDR3 nucleotides read TGTGCCAGCAGCGCGGGACTGACCTACGAGCAGTACTTC.

The chain uses TRBV7-9 and TRBJ1-5; no definite D call. Per germline, CDR1 SEHNR and CDR2 FQNEAQ (reference sequence). V gave up 1 base and J gave up 4 bases, with 2 bases separating them. This CDR3 has 12 amino acids. For the CDR3, the DNA is TGTGCCAGCAGCTTAGAGAATCAGCCCCAGCATTTT. Translation gives CASSLENQPQHF. The full variable domain, in which reference TRBV7-9 and TRBJ1-5 provide the parts outside the CDR3, is DTGVSQNPRHKITKRGQNVTFRCDPISEHNRLYWYRQTLGQGPEFLTYFQNEAQLEKSRLLSDRFSAERPKGSFSTLEIQRTEQGDSAMYLCASSLENQPQHFGDGTRLSIL.

The rearrangement uses TRBV4-1 and TRBJ1-4, with a tentative D call TRBD1 (5 bases). CDR3 size: 16 residues. Germline lookup yields CDR1 MGHRA and CDR2 YSYEKL. V shed 0 bases and J shed 3 bases, with 11 bases lying between them. Here the CDR3 DNA reads TGCGCCAGCAGCCAAGAACCAGGGTTTGCTAATGAAAAACTGTTTTTT. Translated, it gives CASSQEPGFANEKLFF.

Details on this clone: This sample also contains other DNA sequences that code for the same CDR3. The rearrangement uses TRBV10-3 and TRBJ1-1; D possibly corresponds to TRBD1 (5 bases). The CDR3 is 14 amino acids. Trimming took off 6 bases at V and 3 bases at J, with 14 bases between the two ends. Germline loops: CDR1 ENHRY, CDR2 SYGVKD. In nucleotides, the CDR3 is TGTGCCATCAGGCCGACCCAAGGGGACACTGAAGCTTTCTTT. Protein sequence: CAIRPTQGDTEAFF.

V is TRBV9 and J is TRBJ1-2; D not resolved. Germline lookup yields CDR1 SGDLS and CDR2 YYNGEE. Trimming shortened V by 0 bases and J by 3 bases, and 9 bases separated the two germline ends. The CDR3 has 14 amino acids. CDR3 nucleotides: TGTGCCAGCAGCGTAGCTCACCAGGACTATGGCTACACCTTC. Its translation is CASSVAHQDYGYTF.

J is TRBJ2-3 and V is TRBV6-5; D not resolved. There are 15 residues in the CDR3. The germline gives CDR1 MNHEY, CDR2 SVGAGI. Trimming cost V 1 base and J 6 bases, with 14 bases left between them. CDR3 nucleotides: TGTGCCAGCAGTTACTACGGCTTCTTTCACGATACGCAGTATTTT. Its protein is CASSYYGFFHDTQYF.

The chain links TRBV13 to TRBJ2-5, with no clear D. From germline, CDR1 is PRHDT and CDR2 FYEKMQ (reference sequence). The V end was cut by 6 bases, the J end by 5 bases, with 4 bases between. This CDR3 spans 10 amino acids. The chain's CDR3 is CASSAETQYF. CDR3 sequence (DNA): TGTGCCAGCAGTGCGGAGACCCAGTACTTC.